These 29 T cell receptor beta chains came from one sample sequenced in a study of T cells after posttransplantation cyclophosphamide. Assay: immunoSEQ multiplex PCR; the TCRdb copy retains only in-frame clones and omits some. The data show under 50,000 clones, with none appearing a single time. Sequencing was carried out using PBMCs. The origin of the receptors is a woman aged 45-65 years in good health and a related stem cell transplant donor.

This chain connects TRBV19 to TRBJ2-5, with 9 bases aligning to TRBD1. The J call may be wrong; the DNA end is better matched by TRBJ2-7. CDR3 size: 15 residues. Germline-derived CDR1 and CDR2 are LNHDA and SQIVND (reference sequence). CDR3 in DNA: TGTGCCAGTAGTATTGTGGGACAGGGATTGTACGAGCAGTACTTC. It is translated as CASSIVGQGLYEQYF.

This clone was counted many times. The chain links TRBV28 to TRBJ2-2; weak D call: TRBD2 (6 bases). The V end was cut by 5 bases, the J end by 6 bases, with 22 bases between. The CDR3 covers 17 residues. From germline, CDR1 is MDHEN and CDR2 SYDVKM. The DNA for the CDR3 is TGTGCCAGCAGTCCTTGGGGACCGTCCGCGGGATCCGGGGAGCTGTTTTTT. Protein: CASSPWGPSAGSGELFF.

This clone was found many times. The chain employs TRBV6-5 and TRBJ2-2; possibly TRBD2 for D (6 bases). This CDR3 region has 15 residues. Germline V gene sequence: CDR1 MNHEY, CDR2 SVGAGI. V lost 2 bases and J lost 0, with 7 bases in between. CDR3 DNA: TGTGCCAGCAGTTACGGGGGGTCGAACACCGGGGAGCTGTTTTTT. It translates to CASSYGGSNTGELFF.

This sequence joins TRBV5-1 and TRBJ2-1, with D tentatively TRBD1 (5 bases). This CDR3 spans 14 amino acids. CDR1 and CDR2 (germline): SGHRS, YFSETQ. Trimming took 8 bases from V and 6 from J, leaving 18 bases between them. CDR3 nucleotide sequence: TGCGCCAGTGGGCAACAGGTTGGTGGCAATGAGCAGTTCTTC. Protein sequence: CASGQQVGGNEQFF.

About this clone itself: The junction shows a germline mismatch at one end, possibly a read error. This chain connects TRBV5-1 to TRBJ2-3, with a tentative D call TRBD1 (5 bases). CDR3 size: 14 residues. CDR1 is SGHRS, CDR2 YFSETQ, per germline. CDR3 sequence reads: CASSLFGETGTQYF. CDR3 coding DNA: TGCGCCAGCAGCTTGTTCGGAGAAACAGGTACGCAGTATTTT.

This clone has ten or more counts. V is TRBV28 and J is TRBJ1-1; D gene uncertain. This CDR3 has 13 amino acids. Trimming shortened V by 3 bases and J by 1 base, and 6 bases separated the two germline ends. In germline, CDR1 is MDHEN, CDR2 SYDVKM. CDR3 loop: CASSFTPNTEAFF. The CDR3 bases are TGTGCCAGCAGTTTTACACCGAACACTGAAGCTTTCTTT.

The sample holds many counts of this clone. The V gene is TRBV19, the J gene TRBJ2-7; TRBD1 might be the D (6 bases). Germline V CDR1 and CDR2: LNHDA, SQIVND (reference sequence). Trimming stripped 5 bases from V and 6 bases from J, with 17 bases between. The CDR3 contains 14 residues. The chain's CDR3 is CASSVRLAGAEQYF. The CDR3 DNA reads as TGTGCCAGTAGTGTCCGGTTGGCAGGGGCCGAGCAGTACTTC.

This clone was seen only a few times. CDR3 nucleotide sequence: TGTGCCAGCAGTTTTGGGCATCTTGAGACCCAGTACTTC. Its protein product is CASSFGHLETQYF. The chain couples TRBV28 to TRBJ2-5, with D unresolved. Germline assignment: CDR1 MDHEN and CDR2 SYDVKM. The length of the CDR3 is 13 residues. V dropped 3 bases and J dropped 5 bases, with 10 bases sitting between them.

This clone has ten or more counts. The chain couples TRBV5-1 to TRBJ1-4, with 10 bases that match TRBD1. Trimming removed 4 bases from V and 5 bases from J; junction bases left unmatched: 8. This CDR3 has 16 amino acids. CDR1 is SGHRS, CDR2 YFSETQ, per germline. DNA for the CDR3: TGCGCCAGCAGCCCCGGTTTGGGACAGGGGAATGAAAAACTGTTTTTT. It codes for CASSPGLGQGNEKLFF.

This clone was counted at least ten times. CDR3 amino acids: CASSDPGAGPHTDTQYF. CDR3 DNA sequence: TGCGCCAGCAGCGACCCCGGCGCGGGGCCCCACACAGATACGCAGTATTTT. The V and J genes are TRBV5-1 and TRBJ2-3; possibly TRBD2 for D (6 bases). With 4 bases removed from V and 2 bases from J, the gap between germline ends came to 20 bases. The CDR3 loop spans 17 amino acids. Germline V lookup: CDR1 SGHRS, CDR2 YFSETQ.

This clone was picked up many times. The genes are TRBV27 and TRBJ2-1; the match to TRBD1 covers 7 bases. Germline assignment: CDR1 MNHEY and CDR2 SMNVEV (reference sequence). The CDR3 covers 15 residues. The V and J ends lost 5 bases and 6 bases, in that order; junction bases with no gene match: 10. DNA for the CDR3: TGTGCCAGCAGTCCCACGGGACAGCCTCGCAATGAGCAGTTCTTC. Its protein product is CASSPTGQPRNEQFF.

There are many counts of this clone. This rearrangement joins TRBV7-9 to TRBJ2-1, with D unresolved. Germline V gene sequence: CDR1 SEHNR, CDR2 FQNEAQ (reference sequence). The germline V and J ends were trimmed by 7 bases and 7 bases, with 8 bases remaining between them. The CDR3 has 11 residues. This CDR3 is CASNRVNEQFF. The CDR3 DNA is TGTGCCAGCAATCGGGTGAATGAGCAGTTCTTC.

There are many counts of this clone. The chain is built from TRBV28 and TRBJ1-1; 10 bases are a match to TRBD1. V trimming: 8 bases; J trimming: 11 bases; junction bases outside the gene matches: 2. The CDR3 extends over 10 amino acids. The germline V gene encodes CDR1 MDHEN and CDR2 SYDVKM. DNA for the CDR3: TGTGCCAGCCTGGACAGGGGGGCTTTCTTT. Translated: CASLDRGAFF. The variable domain in full, completed from reference TRBV28 and TRBJ1-1, reads DVKVTQSSRYLVKRTGEKVFLECVQDMDHENMFWYRQDPGLGLRLIYFSYDVKMKEKGDIPEGYSVSREKKERFSLILESASTNQTSMYLCASLDRGAFFGQGTRLTVV.

This clone was counted many times. The CDR3 loop reads CASSQLDRNNQPQHF. The CDR3 region has the DNA TGCGCCAGCAGCCAACTTGACAGGAACAATCAGCCCCAGCATTTT. The chain carries TRBV4-1 and TRBJ1-5; D might be TRBD1 (6 bases). Germline V lookup: CDR1 MGHRA, CDR2 YSYEKL. The V end was cut by 2 bases, the J end by 3 bases, with 11 bases between. The CDR3 contains 15 residues.

This clone was seen only a few times. The V call is TRBV25-1, the J call TRBJ2-6, with a possible D match to TRBD2 (5 bases). V shed 3 bases and J shed 4 bases, with 10 bases lying between them. Germline V gene data show CDR1 as MGHDK and CDR2 as SYGVNS. This CDR3 has 15 residues. CDR3 in amino acids: CASSDGPGGANVLTF. CDR3 coding DNA: TGTGCCAGCAGTGATGGTCCGGGAGGGGCCAACGTCCTGACTTTC.

In its sample, this clone was seen many times. CDR3 amino acids: CASSESRGHEQYF. As DNA, the CDR3 is TGTGCCAGCAGTGAATCCAGGGGCCACGAGCAGTACTTC. The V and J genes are TRBV6-1 and TRBJ2-7; tentatively, D is TRBD1 (6 bases). The CDR3 has 13 residues. Germline V gene lookup returns CDR1 MNHNS and CDR2 SASEGT. V lost 2 bases, J lost 5 bases, and 10 bases lay in between.

This clone was recorded at least ten times. V and J are TRBV2 and TRBJ1-1, with D possibly TRBD1 on 5 matching bases. The CDR3 runs to 14 residues. Trimming shortened V by 7 bases and J by 3 bases, and 15 bases separated the two germline ends. Germline values: CDR1 SNHLY, CDR2 FYNNEI. CDR3 residues: CASKWGEGYTEAFF. Written as DNA, the CDR3 is TGTGCCAGCAAGTGGGGGGAGGGATACACTGAAGCTTTCTTT.

This clone has a count of ten or more. J is TRBJ1-1 and V is TRBV4-1; D may be TRBD1 (5 bases). Per germline, CDR1 MGHRA and CDR2 YSYEKL. The CDR3 covers 14 residues. Deletions cut 6 bases from V and 3 bases from J, with 14 bases between. DNA for the CDR3: TGCGCCAGCAGGAACAGGCTGCTCGACACTGAAGCTTTCTTT. Its protein product is CASRNRLLDTEAFF.

This clone was counted at least ten times. This chain links TRBV11-2 with TRBJ1-2; D remains ambiguous. The CDR3 runs to 17 residues. Germline V CDR1 and CDR2: SGHAT, FQNNGV. V gave up 4 bases and J gave up 1 base, with 19 bases separating them. In DNA, the CDR3 is TGTGCCAGCAGCTCCCCACGTGAGGGAAACCATAACTATGGCTACACCTTC. Protein sequence: CASSSPREGNHNYGYTF.

This clone has a count of ten or more. The chain joins TRBV9 to TRBJ2-1; 7 nucleotides agree with TRBD2. Trimming at V came to 0 bases and at J to 13 bases, leaving 16 bases not matched to a gene. Per the germline V gene, CDR1 is SGDLS and CDR2 is YYNGEE. This CDR3 is 16 amino acids long. In DNA form, the CDR3 reads TGTGCCAGCAGCGTAGATGATAGCGGGTTTAGGCCCCCTCAGTTCTTC. It encodes CASSVDDSGFRPPQFF.

In this sample, this clone turned up many times. This sequence joins TRBV2 and TRBJ1-2; D is possibly TRBD1 (5 bases). The germline V and J ends were trimmed by 4 bases and 4 bases, with 13 bases remaining between them. The CDR3 is 14 residues long. Germline V lookup: CDR1 SNHLY, CDR2 FYNNEI. DNA for the CDR3: TGTGCCAGCAGTGTCAGGGAAAGTGGCTATGGCTACACCTTC. It codes for CASSVRESGYGYTF.

Many counts were recorded for this clone. V and J are TRBV19 and TRBJ2-2, with TRBD1 as a possible D gene (6 bases). Trimming took 4 bases from V and 1 from J, leaving 13 bases between them. CDR1 and CDR2 from the germline V gene are LNHDA and SQIVND (reference sequence). This CDR3 has 16 residues. The CDR3: CASSKIPGQNTGELFF. CDR3 nucleotide sequence: TGTGCCAGTAGTAAGATACCGGGACAGAACACCGGGGAGCTGTTTTTT.

This clone was detected many times. The rearrangement links TRBV2 to TRBJ1-1, with a weak D call TRBD1 (5 bases). This CDR3 spans 15 amino acids. Germline V gives CDR1 SNHLY, CDR2 FYNNEI. Trimming took 8 bases from V and 0 from J, leaving 16 bases between them. CDR3 coding DNA: TGTGCCAGCGGACTACCCGGGACGGTGAACACTGAAGCTTTCTTT. As protein: CASGLPGTVNTEAFF.

This clone was picked up many times. Compared with germline, one end of the junction differs, possibly owing to a read error. The rearrangement uses TRBV27 and TRBJ1-5; D is unclear. Germline CDR1 and CDR2: MNHEY and SMNVEV (reference sequence). The CDR3 contains 13 residues. The CDR3 bases are TGTGCAAACTACGAGAGGGTCGCCCAGCGCCAGCATTTT. Its protein product is CANYERVAQRQHF.

This clone occurred many times. The chain is built from TRBV12-2 and TRBJ2-7; no DNA check was done on the table's D call, TRBD1. TRBV12-2 is tagged as a pseudogene. The CDR3 loop spans 16 amino acids. The CDR3 sequence: CASRLEVGDKPYEQYF. The CDR3 DNA follows: TGTGCAAGTCGCTTAGAGGTTGGGGACAAGCCCTACGAGCAGTACTTC.

This clone was detected a few times. The chain has TRBV6-1 and TRBJ2-4; tentatively, D is TRBD1 (6 bases). V was clipped by 6 bases and J by 1 base, with 13 bases between them. CDR3 length: 15 residues. CDR1 is MNHNS and CDR2 is SASEGT in the germline V gene. The CDR3: CASRGDIAAKNIQYF. The CDR3 nucleotides are TGTGCCAGCAGGGGGGACATCGCGGCCAAAAACATTCAGTACTTC.

This clone was found many times. V gene TRBV7-2 combines with J gene TRBJ1-3; 8 nucleotides align to TRBD1. The germline V gene encodes CDR1 SGHTA and CDR2 FQGNSA. The V segment lost 5 bases and the J segment 0 bases; nucleotides outside the gene matches: 3. CDR3 length: 15 residues. The CDR3 reads CASSRQGLSGNTIYF. DNA for the CDR3: TGTGCCAGCAGCCGACAGGGGCTCTCTGGAAACACCATATATTTT. The full variable domain, rest sourced from reference TRBV7-2 and TRBJ1-3, is GAGVSQSPSNKVTEKGKDVELRCDPISGHTALYWYRQSLGQGLEFLIYFQGNSAPDKSGLPSDRFSAERTGGSVSTLTIQRTQQEDSAVYLCASSRQGLSGNTIYFGEGSWLTVV.

Many counts were recorded for this clone. The V and J genes are TRBV4-2 and TRBJ2-3; 10 bases are a match to TRBD2. V was pared by 5 bases and J by 0 bases, with 2 bases of the junction left unmatched. The CDR3 spans 15 residues. The germline gives CDR1 LGHNA, CDR2 YNFKEQ. The CDR3 loop is CASSVAGGSTDTQYF. For the CDR3, the DNA is TGTGCCAGCAGCGTAGCGGGGGGAAGCACAGATACGCAGTATTTT.

This clone was counted at least ten times. This chain uses TRBV5-1 with TRBJ2-1, with TRBD1 matching over 10 bases. Trimming cost V 2 bases and J 5 bases; bases outside gene matches: 4. This CDR3 has 15 amino acids. The V gene's germline CDR1 is SGHRS and CDR2 YFSETQ. The DNA for the CDR3 is TGCGCCAGCAGCTTCGACAGGGGGCGAAACAATGAGCAGTTCTTC. This sequence encodes CASSFDRGRNNEQFF. The full variable domain, with the rest looked up from reference TRBV5-1 and TRBJ2-1, is KAGVTQTPRYLIKTRGQQVTLSCSPISGHRSVSWYQQTPGQGLQFLFEYFSETQRNKGNFPGRFSGRQFSNSRSEMNVSTLELGDSALYLCASSFDRGRNNEQFFGPGTRLTVL.